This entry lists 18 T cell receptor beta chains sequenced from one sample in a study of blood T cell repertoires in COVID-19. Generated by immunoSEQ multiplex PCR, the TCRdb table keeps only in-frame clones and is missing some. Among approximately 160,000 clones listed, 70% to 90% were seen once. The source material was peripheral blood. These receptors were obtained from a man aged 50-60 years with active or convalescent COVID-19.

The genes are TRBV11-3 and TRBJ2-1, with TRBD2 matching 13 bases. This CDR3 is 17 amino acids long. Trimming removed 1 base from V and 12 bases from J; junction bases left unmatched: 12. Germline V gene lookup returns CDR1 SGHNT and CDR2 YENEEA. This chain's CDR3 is CASSLARGTSGIGGQFF. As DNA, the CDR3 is TGTGCCAGCAGCTTAGCCCGAGGGACTAGCGGGATTGGCGGGCAGTTCTTC.

CDR3 in DNA: TGTGCCGTAGTAGGTGGGCATGGCACTGAAGCTTTCTTT. As protein: CAVVGGHGTEAFF. J is TRBJ1-1 and V is TRBV6-5, with unresolved D. The CDR3 is 13 amino acids. The germline gives CDR1 MNHEY, CDR2 SVGAGI. V was pared by 11 bases and J by 4 bases, with 17 bases between.

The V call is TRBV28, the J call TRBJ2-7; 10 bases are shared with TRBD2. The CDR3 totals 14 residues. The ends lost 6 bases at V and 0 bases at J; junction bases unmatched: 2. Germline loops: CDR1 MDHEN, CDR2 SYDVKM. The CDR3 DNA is TGTGCCAGCAGATCTAGCGGGAGCTCCTACGAGCAGTACTTC. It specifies CASRSSGSSYEQYF.

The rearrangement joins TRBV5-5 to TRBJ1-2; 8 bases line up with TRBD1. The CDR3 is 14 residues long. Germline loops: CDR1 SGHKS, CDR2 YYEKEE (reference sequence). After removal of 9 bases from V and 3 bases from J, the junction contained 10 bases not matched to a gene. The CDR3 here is CATQEGQADYGYTF. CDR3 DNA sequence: TGTGCCACGCAGGAGGGACAGGCGGACTATGGCTACACCTTC. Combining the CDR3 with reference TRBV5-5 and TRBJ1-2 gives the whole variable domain DAGVTQSPTHLIKTRGQQVTLRCSPISGHKSVSWYQQVLGQGPQFIFQYYEKEERGRGNFPDRFSARQFPNYSSELNVNALLLGDSALYLCATQEGQADYGYTFGSGTRLTVV.

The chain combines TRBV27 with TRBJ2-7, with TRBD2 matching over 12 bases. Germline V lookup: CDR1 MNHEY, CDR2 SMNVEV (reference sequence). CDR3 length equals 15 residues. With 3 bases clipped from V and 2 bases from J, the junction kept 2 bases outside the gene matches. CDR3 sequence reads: CASSLTSGRTYEQYF. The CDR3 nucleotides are TGTGCCAGCAGTTTGACTAGCGGGAGAACCTACGAGCAGTACTTC.

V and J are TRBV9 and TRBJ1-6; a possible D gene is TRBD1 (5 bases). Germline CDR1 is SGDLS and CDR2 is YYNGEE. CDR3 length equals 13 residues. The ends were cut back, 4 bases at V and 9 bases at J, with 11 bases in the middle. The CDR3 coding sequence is TGTGCCAGCAGCCTCGTTGACAGTTCACCCCTCCACTTT. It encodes CASSLVDSSPLHF.

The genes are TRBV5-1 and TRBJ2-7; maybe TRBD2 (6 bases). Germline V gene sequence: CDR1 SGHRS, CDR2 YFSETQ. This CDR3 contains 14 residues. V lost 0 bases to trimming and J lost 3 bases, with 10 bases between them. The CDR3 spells CASSLVAEGYEQYF. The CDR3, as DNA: TGCGCCAGCAGCTTGGTGGCGGAGGGCTACGAGCAGTACTTC.

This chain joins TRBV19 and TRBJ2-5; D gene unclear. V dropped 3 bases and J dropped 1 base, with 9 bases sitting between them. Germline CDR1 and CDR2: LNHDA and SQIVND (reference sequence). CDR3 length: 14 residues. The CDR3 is CASSITLFQETQYF. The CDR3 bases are TGTGCCAGTAGTATTACCCTATTCCAAGAGACCCAGTACTTC.

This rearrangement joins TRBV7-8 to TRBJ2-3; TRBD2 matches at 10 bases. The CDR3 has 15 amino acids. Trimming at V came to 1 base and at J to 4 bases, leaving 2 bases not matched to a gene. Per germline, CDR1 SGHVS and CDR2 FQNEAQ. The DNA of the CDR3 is TGTGCCAGCAGCTTAGTCCTAGCGGGAGCAGATACGCAGTATTTT. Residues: CASSLVLAGADTQYF.

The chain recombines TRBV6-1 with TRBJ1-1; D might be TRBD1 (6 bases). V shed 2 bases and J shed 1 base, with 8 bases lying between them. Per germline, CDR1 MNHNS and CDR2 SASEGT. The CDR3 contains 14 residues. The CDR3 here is CASSETGRNTEAFF. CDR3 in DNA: TGTGCCAGCAGTGAAACAGGGCGGAACACTGAAGCTTTCTTT.

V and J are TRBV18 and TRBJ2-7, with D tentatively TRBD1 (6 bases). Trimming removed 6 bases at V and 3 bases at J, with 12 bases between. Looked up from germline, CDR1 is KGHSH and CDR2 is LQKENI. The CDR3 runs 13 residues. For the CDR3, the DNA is TGTGCCAGCTCCCCCAGGGGCCTCTACGAGCAGTACTTC. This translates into CASSPRGLYEQYF.

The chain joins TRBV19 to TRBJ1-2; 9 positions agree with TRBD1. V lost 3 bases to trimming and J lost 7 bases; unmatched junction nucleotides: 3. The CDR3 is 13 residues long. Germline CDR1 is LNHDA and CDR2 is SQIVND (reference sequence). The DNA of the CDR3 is TGTGCCAGTAGTATTCTGGGACAGGGTGGCTACACCTTC. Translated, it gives CASSILGQGGYTF.

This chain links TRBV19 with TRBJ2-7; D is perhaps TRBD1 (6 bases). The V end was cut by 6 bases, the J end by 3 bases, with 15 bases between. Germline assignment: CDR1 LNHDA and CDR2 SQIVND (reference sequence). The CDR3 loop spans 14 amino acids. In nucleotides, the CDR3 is TGTGCCAGTAGCCCTACGGGACATATCTACGAGCAGTACTTC. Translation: CASSPTGHIYEQYF. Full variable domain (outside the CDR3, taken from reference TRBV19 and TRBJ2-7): DGGITQSPKYLFRKEGQNVTLSCEQNLNHDAMYWYRQDPGQGLRLIYYSQIVNDFQKGDIAEGYSVSREKKESFPLTVTSAQKNPTAFYLCASSPTGHIYEQYFGPGTRLTVT.

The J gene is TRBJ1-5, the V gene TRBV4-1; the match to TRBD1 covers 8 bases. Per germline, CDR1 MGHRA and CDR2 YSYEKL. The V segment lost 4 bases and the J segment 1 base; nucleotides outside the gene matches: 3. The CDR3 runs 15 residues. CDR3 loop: CASSPDRVSNQPQHF. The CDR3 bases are TGCGCCAGCAGCCCGGACAGGGTGAGCAATCAGCCCCAGCATTTT.

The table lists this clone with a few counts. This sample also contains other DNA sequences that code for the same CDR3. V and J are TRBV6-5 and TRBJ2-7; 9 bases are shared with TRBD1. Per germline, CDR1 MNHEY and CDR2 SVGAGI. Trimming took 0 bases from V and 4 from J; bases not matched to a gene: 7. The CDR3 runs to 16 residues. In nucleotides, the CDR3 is TGTGCCAGCAGTTACTCGAAGGGGACAGGGCAATACGAGCAGTACTTC. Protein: CASSYSKGTGQYEQYF.

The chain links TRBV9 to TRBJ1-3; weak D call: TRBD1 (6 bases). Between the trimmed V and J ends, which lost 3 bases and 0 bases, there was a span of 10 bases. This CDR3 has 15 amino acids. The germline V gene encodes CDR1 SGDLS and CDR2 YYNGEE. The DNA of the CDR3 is TGTGCCAGCAGCGAGGACAGCCTCTCTGGAAACACCATATATTTT. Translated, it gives CASSEDSLSGNTIYF.

CDR3 nucleotide sequence: TGTGCCAGCAGCTTAGTCAGCGGATCGTACGAGCAGTACTTC. Amino acid sequence: CASSLVSGSYEQYF. The genes are TRBV11-2 and TRBJ2-7, with a possible D match to TRBD2 (5 bases). Trimming shortened V by 1 base and J by 4 bases, and 11 bases separated the two germline ends. The CDR3 is 14 amino acids. Germline V lookup: CDR1 SGHAT, CDR2 FQNNGV.

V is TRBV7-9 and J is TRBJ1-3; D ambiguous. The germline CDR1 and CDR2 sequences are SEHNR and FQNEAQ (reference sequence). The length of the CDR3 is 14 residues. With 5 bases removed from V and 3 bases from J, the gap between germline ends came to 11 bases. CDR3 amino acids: CASSPPGSGNTIYF. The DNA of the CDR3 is TGTGCCAGCAGCCCCCCGGGTAGTGGAAACACCATATATTTT.